The clone carrying this TCR beta chain was seen ten or more times. The assay was immunoSEQ multiplex PCR, and TCRdb's table has in-frame clones only and misses some. The sample has about 190,000 clones, around four fifths seen once. The CDR3 contains 15 residues. CDR1 and CDR2 from the germline V gene are LGHNA and YNFKEQ. V shed 0 bases and J 4 bases; nucleotides not matched to a gene: 6. The data belong to a study of blood T cell repertoires in COVID-19. Sequencing used peripheral blood. The TCR originated in a woman aged 25 to 39 with acute or convalescent COVID-19. The J gene is TRBJ2-7, the V gene TRBV4-2, with 7 bases aligning to TRBD2. In DNA form, the CDR3 reads TGTGCCAGCAGCCAAGATCCTAGCGGAGGATACGAGCAGTACTTC. As protein: CASSQDPSGGYEQYF.